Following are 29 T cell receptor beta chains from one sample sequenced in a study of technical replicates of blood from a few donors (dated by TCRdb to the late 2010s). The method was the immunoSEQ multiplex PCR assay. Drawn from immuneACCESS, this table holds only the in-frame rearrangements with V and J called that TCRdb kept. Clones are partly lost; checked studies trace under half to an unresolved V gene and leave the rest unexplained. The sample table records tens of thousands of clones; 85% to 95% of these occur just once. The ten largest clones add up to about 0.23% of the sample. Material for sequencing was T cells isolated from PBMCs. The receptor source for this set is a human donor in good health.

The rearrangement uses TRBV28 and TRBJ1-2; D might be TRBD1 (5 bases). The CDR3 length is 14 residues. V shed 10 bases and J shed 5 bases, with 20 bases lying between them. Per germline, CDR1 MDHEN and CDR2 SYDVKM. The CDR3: CAIKITGLAYGYTF. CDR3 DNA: TGTGCCATCAAGATTACAGGCCTCGCTTATGGCTACACCTTC.

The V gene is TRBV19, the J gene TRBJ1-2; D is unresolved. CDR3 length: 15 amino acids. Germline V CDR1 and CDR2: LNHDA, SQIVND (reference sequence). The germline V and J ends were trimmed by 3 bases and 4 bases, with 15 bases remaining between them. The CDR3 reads CASSILGDLPYGYTF. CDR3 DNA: TGTGCCAGTAGTATCTTGGGAGATCTACCCTATGGCTACACCTTC. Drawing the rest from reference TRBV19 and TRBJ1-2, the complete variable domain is DGGITQSPKYLFRKEGQNVTLSCEQNLNHDAMYWYRQDPGQGLRLIYYSQIVNDFQKGDIAEGYSVSREKKESFPLTVTSAQKNPTAFYLCASSILGDLPYGYTFGSGTRLTVV.

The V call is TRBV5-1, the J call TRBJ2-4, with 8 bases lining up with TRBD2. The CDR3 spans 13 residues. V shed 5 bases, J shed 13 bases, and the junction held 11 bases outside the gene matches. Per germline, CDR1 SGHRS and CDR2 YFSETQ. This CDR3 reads CASSLTTSGEQYF. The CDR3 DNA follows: TGCGCCAGCAGTCTTACAACTAGCGGAGAACAGTACTTC.

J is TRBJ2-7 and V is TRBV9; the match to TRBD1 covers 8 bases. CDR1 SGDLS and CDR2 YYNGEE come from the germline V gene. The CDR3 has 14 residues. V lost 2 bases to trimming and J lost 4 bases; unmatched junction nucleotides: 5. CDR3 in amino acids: CASSVDRGTYEQYF. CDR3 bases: TGTGCCAGCAGCGTTGACAGGGGTACGTACGAGCAGTACTTC.

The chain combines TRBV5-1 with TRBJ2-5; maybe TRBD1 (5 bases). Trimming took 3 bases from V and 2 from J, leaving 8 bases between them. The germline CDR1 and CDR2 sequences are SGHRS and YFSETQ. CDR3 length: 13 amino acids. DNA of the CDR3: TGCGCCAGCAGCTCGACAGAACAAGAGACCCAGTACTTC. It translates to CASSSTEQETQYF.

The DNA for the CDR3 is TGCGCCAGCAGTTTAATCACAGGGGGCATGGACGAGCAGTACTTC. It yields the protein CASSLITGGMDEQYF. J is TRBJ2-7 and V is TRBV10-1; 9 positions agree with TRBD1. Germline lookup yields CDR1 WNHNN and CDR2 SYGVQD (reference sequence). V dropped 5 bases and J dropped 5; count of bases not matched to a gene: 10. This CDR3 has 15 residues.

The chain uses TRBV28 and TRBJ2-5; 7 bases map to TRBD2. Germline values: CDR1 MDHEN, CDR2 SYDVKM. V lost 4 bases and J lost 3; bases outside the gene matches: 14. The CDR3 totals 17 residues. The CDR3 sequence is CASSSYPLAEQKETQYF. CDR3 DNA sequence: TGTGCCAGCAGTTCGTATCCCCTAGCGGAGCAGAAAGAGACCCAGTACTTC.

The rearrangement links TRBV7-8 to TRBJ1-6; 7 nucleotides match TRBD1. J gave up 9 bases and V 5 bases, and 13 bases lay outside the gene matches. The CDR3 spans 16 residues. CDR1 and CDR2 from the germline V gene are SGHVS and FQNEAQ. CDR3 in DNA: TGTGCCAGCAGCGTATTACAGGGGACGAAGGTTTCACCCCTCCACTTT. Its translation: CASSVLQGTKVSPLHF. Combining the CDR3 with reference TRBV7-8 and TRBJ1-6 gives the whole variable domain GAGVSQSPRYKVAKRGQDVALRCDPISGHVSLFWYQQALGQGPEFLTYFQNEAQLDKSGLPSDRFFAERPEGSVSTLKIQRTQQEDSAVYLCASSVLQGTKVSPLHFGNGTRLTVT.

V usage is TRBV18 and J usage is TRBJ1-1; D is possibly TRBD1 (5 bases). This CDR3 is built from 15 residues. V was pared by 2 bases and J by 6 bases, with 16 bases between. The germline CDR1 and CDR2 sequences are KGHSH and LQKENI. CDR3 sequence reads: CASSPLDWDSAEAFF. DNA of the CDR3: TGTGCCAGCTCACCATTGGATTGGGACTCCGCTGAAGCTTTCTTT.

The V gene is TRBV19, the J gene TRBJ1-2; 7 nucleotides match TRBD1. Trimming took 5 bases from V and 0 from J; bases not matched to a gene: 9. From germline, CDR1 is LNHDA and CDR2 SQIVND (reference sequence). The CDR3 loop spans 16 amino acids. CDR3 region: CASSGPGQKTNYGYTF. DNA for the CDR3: TGTGCCAGTAGTGGTCCGGGACAGAAAACTAACTATGGCTACACCTTC.

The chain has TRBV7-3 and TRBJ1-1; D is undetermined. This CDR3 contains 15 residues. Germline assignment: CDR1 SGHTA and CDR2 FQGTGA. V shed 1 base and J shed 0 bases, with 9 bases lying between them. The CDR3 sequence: CASSLNPGMNTEAFF. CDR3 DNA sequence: TGTGCCAGCAGCTTAAACCCGGGGATGAACACTGAAGCTTTCTTT. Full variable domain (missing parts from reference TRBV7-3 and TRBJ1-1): GAGVSQTPSNKVTEKGKYVELRCDPISGHTALYWYRQSLGQGPEFLIYFQGTGAADDSGLPNDRFFAVRPEGSVSTLKIQRTERGDSAVYLCASSLNPGMNTEAFFGQGTRLTVV.

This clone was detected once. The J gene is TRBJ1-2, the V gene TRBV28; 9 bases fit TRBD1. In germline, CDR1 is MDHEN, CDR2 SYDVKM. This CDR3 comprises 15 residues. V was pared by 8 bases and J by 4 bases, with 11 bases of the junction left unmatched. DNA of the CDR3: TGTGCCAGCCAACCACCGACAGGGGGGGGCTATGGCTACACCTTC. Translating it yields CASQPPTGGGYGYTF.

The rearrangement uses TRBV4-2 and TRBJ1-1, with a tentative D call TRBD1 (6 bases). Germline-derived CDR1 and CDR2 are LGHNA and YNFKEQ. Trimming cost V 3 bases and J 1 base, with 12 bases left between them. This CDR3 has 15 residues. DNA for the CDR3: TGTGCCAGCAGCCAGGTGGTACAGGGGAACACTGAAGCTTTCTTT. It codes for CASSQVVQGNTEAFF.

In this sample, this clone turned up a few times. The CDR3 spells CASSKKQGATEAFF. CDR3 in DNA: TGTGCCAGTAGTAAAAAACAGGGGGCTACTGAAGCTTTCTTT. This chain connects TRBV19 to TRBJ1-1, with 9 bases identical to TRBD1. After removal of 4 bases from V and 5 bases from J, the junction contained 5 bases not matched to a gene. Germline CDR1 and CDR2: LNHDA and SQIVND (reference sequence). CDR3 size: 14 residues.

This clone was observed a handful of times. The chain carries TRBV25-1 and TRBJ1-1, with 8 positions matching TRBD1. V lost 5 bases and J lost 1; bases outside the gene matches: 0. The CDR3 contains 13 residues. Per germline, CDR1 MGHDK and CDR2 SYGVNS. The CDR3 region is CASSTGGNTEAFF. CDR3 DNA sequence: TGTGCCAGCAGTACAGGGGGGAACACTGAAGCTTTCTTT.

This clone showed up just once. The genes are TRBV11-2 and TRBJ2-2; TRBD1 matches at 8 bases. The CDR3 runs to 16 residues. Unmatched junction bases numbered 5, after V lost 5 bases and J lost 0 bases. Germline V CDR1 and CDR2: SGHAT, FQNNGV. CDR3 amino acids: CASSLMDRANTGELFF. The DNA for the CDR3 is TGTGCCAGCAGCCTGATGGACAGGGCGAACACCGGGGAGCTGTTTTTT.

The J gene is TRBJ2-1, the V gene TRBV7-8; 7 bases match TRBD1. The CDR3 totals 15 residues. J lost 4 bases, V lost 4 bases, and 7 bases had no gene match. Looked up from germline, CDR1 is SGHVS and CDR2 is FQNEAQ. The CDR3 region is CASSSDRLSYNEQFF. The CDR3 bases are TGTGCCAGCAGCTCGGACAGGTTATCATACAATGAGCAGTTCTTC.

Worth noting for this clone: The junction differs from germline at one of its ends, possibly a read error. The CDR3 DNA sequence: TGTGCCAGAAGCTTGGCGGTTAAGGCGGGGGAAAGGCTCTTC. Encoded protein: CARSLAVKAGERLF. V usage is TRBV5-3 and J usage is TRBJ2-1; 7 bases are a match to TRBD2. TRBV5-3 is reported as an ORF; its role is uncertain. The CDR3 is made up of 14 amino acids.

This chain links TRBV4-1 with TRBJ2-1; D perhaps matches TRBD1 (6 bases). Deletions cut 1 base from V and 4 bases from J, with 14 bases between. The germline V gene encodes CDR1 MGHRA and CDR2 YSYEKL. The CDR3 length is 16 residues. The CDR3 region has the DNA TGCGCCAGCAGCCAAGGCGCCGGACAGCAATACAATGAGCAGTTCTTC. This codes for CASSQGAGQQYNEQFF.

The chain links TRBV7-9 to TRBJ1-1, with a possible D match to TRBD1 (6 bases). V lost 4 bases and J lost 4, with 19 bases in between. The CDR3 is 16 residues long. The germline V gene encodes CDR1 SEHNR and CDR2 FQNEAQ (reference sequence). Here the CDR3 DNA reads TGTGCCAGCAGCTCCCCGATGGGGGGGCAGGGCACTGAAGCTTTCTTT. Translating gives CASSSPMGGQGTEAFF. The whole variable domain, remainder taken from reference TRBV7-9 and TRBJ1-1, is DTGVSQNPRHKITKRGQNVTFRCDPISEHNRLYWYRQTLGQGPEFLTYFQNEAQLEKSRLLSDRFSAERPKGSFSTLEIQRTEQGDSAMYLCASSSPMGGQGTEAFFGQGTRLTVV.

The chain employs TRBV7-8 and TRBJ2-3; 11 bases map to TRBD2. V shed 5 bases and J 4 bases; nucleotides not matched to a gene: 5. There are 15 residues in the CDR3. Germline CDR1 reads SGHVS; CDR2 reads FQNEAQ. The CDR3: CASSHTSGRSDTQYF. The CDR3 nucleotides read TGTGCCAGCAGCCATACTAGCGGGAGATCAGATACGCAGTATTTT.

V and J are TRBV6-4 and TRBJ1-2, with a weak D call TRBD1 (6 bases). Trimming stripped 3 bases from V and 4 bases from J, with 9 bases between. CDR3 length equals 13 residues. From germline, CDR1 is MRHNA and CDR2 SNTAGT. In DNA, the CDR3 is TGTGCCAGCAGTGATAAAGGGGGCTATGGCTACACCTTC. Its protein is CASSDKGGYGYTF.

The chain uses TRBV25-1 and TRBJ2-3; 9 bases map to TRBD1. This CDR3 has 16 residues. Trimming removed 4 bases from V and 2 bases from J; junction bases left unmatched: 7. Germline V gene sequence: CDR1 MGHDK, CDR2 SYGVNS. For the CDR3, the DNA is TGTGCCAGCAGTGTAGGCCGGGACAGGGACACAGATACGCAGTATTTT. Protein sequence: CASSVGRDRDTDTQYF.

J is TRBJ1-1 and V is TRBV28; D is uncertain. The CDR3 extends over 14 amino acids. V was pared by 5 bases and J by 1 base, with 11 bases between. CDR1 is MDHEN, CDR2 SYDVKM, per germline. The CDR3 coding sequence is TGTGCCAGCAGTCCCCGGCGAGGGAACACTGAAGCTTTCTTT. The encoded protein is CASSPRRGNTEAFF. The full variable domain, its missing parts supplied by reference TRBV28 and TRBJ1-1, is DVKVTQSSRYLVKRTGEKVFLECVQDMDHENMFWYRQDPGLGLRLIYFSYDVKMKEKGDIPEGYSVSREKKERFSLILESASTNQTSMYLCASSPRRGNTEAFFGQGTRLTVV.

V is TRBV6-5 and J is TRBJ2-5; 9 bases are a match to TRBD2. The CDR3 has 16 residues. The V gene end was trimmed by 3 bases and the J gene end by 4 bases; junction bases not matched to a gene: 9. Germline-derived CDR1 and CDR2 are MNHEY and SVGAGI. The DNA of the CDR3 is TGTGCCAGCAGTTATCTAGCGGGGAGGTTGCCAGAGACCCAGTACTTC. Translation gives CASSYLAGRLPETQYF.

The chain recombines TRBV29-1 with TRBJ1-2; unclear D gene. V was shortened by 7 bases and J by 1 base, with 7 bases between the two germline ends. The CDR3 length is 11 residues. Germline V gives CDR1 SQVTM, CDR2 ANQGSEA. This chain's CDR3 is CSGRDNYGYTF. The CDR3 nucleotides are TGCAGCGGACGGGATAACTATGGCTACACCTTC.

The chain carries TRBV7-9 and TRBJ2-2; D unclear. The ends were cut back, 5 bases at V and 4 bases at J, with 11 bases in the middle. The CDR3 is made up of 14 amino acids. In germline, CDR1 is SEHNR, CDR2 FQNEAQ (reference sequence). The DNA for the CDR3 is TGTGCCAGCAGCCCTTCTGGGCTCACCGGGGAGCTGTTTTTT. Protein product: CASSPSGLTGELFF.

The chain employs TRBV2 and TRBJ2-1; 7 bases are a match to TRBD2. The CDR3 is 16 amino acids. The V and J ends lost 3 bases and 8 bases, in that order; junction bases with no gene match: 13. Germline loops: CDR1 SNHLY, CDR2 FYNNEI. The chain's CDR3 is CASSDTGRLPPYEQFF. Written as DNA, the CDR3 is TGTGCCAGCAGTGATACCGGGAGGCTCCCCCCCTATGAGCAGTTCTTC.

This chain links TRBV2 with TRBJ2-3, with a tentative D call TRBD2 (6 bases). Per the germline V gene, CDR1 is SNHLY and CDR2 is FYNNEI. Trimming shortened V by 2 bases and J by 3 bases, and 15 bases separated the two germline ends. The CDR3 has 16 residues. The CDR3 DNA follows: TGTGCCAGCAGTGAATTGGCGGGATCTTCGACAGATACGCAGTATTTT. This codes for CASSELAGSSTDTQYF.